The entry that follows covers one T cell receptor beta chain sequence. This sample was taken from a study of cytomegalovirus exposure and HLA in healthy donors. PCR used 60 Vbeta primers and 13 Jbeta primers. The assay was immunoSEQ multiplex PCR, and TCRdb's table has in-frame clones only and misses some. The data hold nearly 200,000 clones, with more than 60% observed a single time. This receptor was obtained from a woman aged 30 to 39 in good health and CMV-seropositive. Sample: PBMCs.

The chain's CDR3 is CASSLSRQANEQFF. The CDR3 DNA follows: TGTGCCAGCAGCTTATCGCGACAGGCCAATGAGCAGTTCTTC. The V and J genes are TRBV7-9 and TRBJ2-1; D may be TRBD1 (6 bases). Trimming removed 2 bases at V and 6 bases at J, with 11 bases between. From germline, CDR1 is SEHNR and CDR2 FQNEAQ (reference sequence). The CDR3 is 14 amino acids.